The clone carrying this T cell receptor (beta chain) was counted once. The data stem from a study of blood T cell repertoires in COVID-19. Study-wide background: Researchers got acute and convalescent COVID-19 samples from the United States, Italy and Spain.

Clones were sequenced by immunoSEQ multiplex PCR, and TCRdb holds only the in-frame ones, with some missing. In the table there are some 83,000 clones, 65% to 85% of which are singletons. The length of the CDR3 is 18 residues. The sequence derives from a man in his sixties with active or convalescent COVID-19. Specimen: peripheral blood. The rearrangement joins TRBV12-2 to TRBJ1-1. TRBV12-2 has pseudogene status. This CDR3 is CASRLGILFERINTEAFF. In DNA, the CDR3 is TGTGCAAGTCGCTTAGGAATCCTCTTCGAGCGGATAAACACTGAAGCTTTCTTT.